This T cell receptor (beta chain) was sequenced for a study of cytotoxic CD8 clonotypes in ibrutinib-treated CLL. Clones were sequenced by immunoSEQ multiplex PCR, and TCRdb holds only the in-frame ones, with some missing. Of some 61,000 clones listed, about 64% are singletons. The CDR3 runs 14 residues. Germline V gene data show CDR1 as LNHNV and CDR2 as YYDKDF (reference sequence). The ends lost 0 bases at V and 5 bases at J; junction bases unmatched: 0. General study findings and limits: Sampling times differed between sustained-remission and progressing patients. T-cell clonality at baseline went above that of age-matched healthy donors and rose and fell with circulating CD8+ T-cell counts. Contraction or stability on treatment characterized the public clonotypes, which were uncommon.

The authors obtained roughly 2 micrograms of genomic DNA from cryopreserved PBMCs for TCR beta libraries. In the case of this clone: Antigen: not known.

The source of this sequence is a human donor with chronic lymphocytic leukemia. The rearrangement uses TRBV15 and TRBJ2-5; TRBD1 matches at 10 bases. The source was PBMCs, collected after 12 months of ibrutinib treatment. CDR3 in DNA: TGTGCCACCAGCAGAGAGGGACAGGGGGAGACCCAGTACTTC. It specifies CATSREGQGETQYF.